This TCR beta chain is from a study of cytomegalovirus exposure and HLA in healthy donors. Findings of the study overall: Subsequent analysis found a tendency for first-cohort TCR clusters to co-occur within the 120 or so validation repertoires. The authors listed approximately 160 TCR beta chains as cytomegalovirus-associated. As confirmed in vitro, three CMV-associated chains were specific for CMV antigens.

This CDR3 has 16 amino acids. Germline CDR1 reads SNHLY; CDR2 reads FYNNEI. This clone was seen just once. No antigen is known for it. One end of the junction is discordant with germline, which a read error may explain. The roughly 120-subject validation cohort, separate from the roughly 700-subject first cohort, included the donors. Sequencing was performed with immunoSEQ multiplex PCR; in TCRdb, only in-frame clones are kept and a portion is missing. The repertoire holds more than 85,000 clones, with roughly nine tenths as singletons. The gene calls are TRBV2 and TRBJ1-5; maybe TRBD1 (6 bases). The receptor's source is a woman aged 18-29 years in good health and CMV-seronegative. Sequencing used PBMCs. In DNA, the CDR3 is TGTGCCAGCACTGAATTAACAGGGAATAGCAATCAGCCCCAGCATTTT. Protein sequence: CASTELTGNSNQPQHF.